The clone carrying this T cell receptor beta chain came up a few times. No antigen is known for it. The source of the sample is a study of T cell responses to AZD1222 COVID-19 vaccine. The ends were cut back, 4 bases at V and 0 bases at J, with 12 bases in the middle. The germline V gene has CDR1 GTSNPN and CDR2 SVGIG (reference sequence). This CDR3 contains 14 residues. The table came from immunoSEQ multiplex PCR; TCRdb's copy has only in-frame clones and leaves some out. The sample holds 110,000 to 150,000 clones, roughly nine tenths seen once. Study results and caveats: Clonal diversity was possibly underestimated; the donors were predominantly white British and more often female. Baseline antibody screening turned up just a handful of seropositive AZD1222 recipients.

This rearrangement joins TRBV30 to TRBJ1-1, with unresolved D. The material was peripheral blood, obtained on day 0 of AZD1222 vaccination. This TCR came from an adult in good health. The CDR3 bases are TGTGCCTGGACAAACGTCGGAATGAACACTGAAGCTTTCTTT. Protein product: CAWTNVGMNTEAFF.